These 30 T cell receptor beta chains came from one sample sequenced in a study of T cells in Graves' hyperthyroidism and ophthalmopathy (dated by TCRdb to between 2018 and 2020). Receptor amplification or capture employed multiplex PCR. The sample was run on an Illumina HiSeq 2000. The TCR beta CDR3 regions were amplified from RNA transcripts. The TCR CDR3 was subjected to a first round of RT-PCR using the HTBI primer set and the Qiagen OneStep RT-PCR kit. The public sequencing data were trimmed at Q25 with fastp and processed into clonotypes with MiXCR by TCRdb, which kept only in-frame beta chains. Every distinct CDR3 protein forms one entry, paired with its most common genes and DNA. The sample data list around 240,000 distinct CDR3 sequences, and less than 15% of these were observed just once. Less than 15% of the sample goes to the ten largest clones. Sequenced sample: blood. Receptors originate from a woman aged 40 to 55 with Graves' hyperthyroidism that later progressed to Graves' ophthalmopathy.

This clonotype came up many times. This chain uses TRBV7-9 with TRBJ2-1; no firm D call. Germline values: CDR1 SEHNR, CDR2 FQNEAQ (reference sequence). The CDR3 runs to 16 residues. Trimming left V 5 bases short and J 8 bases short, with 22 bases between. CDR3 amino acids: CASSPLLIPLDDEQFF. In nucleotides, the CDR3 is TGTGCCAGCAGCCCCCTTCTCATACCCCTAGACGATGAGCAGTTCTTC.

This clonotype was recorded many times. The chain joins TRBV7-8 to TRBJ1-5, with TRBD1 identical over 7 bases. The V gene's germline CDR1 is SGHVS and CDR2 FQNEAQ. V was pared by 0 bases and J by 4 bases, with 3 bases of the junction left unmatched. The CDR3 length is 15 residues. CDR3 DNA sequence: TGTGCCAGCAGCTTAGCAGAGGGACAGAATCAGCCCCAGCATTTT. It translates to CASSLAEGQNQPQHF. The full variable domain, with the rest looked up from reference TRBV7-8 and TRBJ1-5, is GAGVSQSPRYKVAKRGQDVALRCDPISGHVSLFWYQQALGQGPEFLTYFQNEAQLDKSGLPSDRFFAERPEGSVSTLKIQRTQQEDSAVYLCASSLAEGQNQPQHFGDGTRLSIL.

This clonotype was detected ten times or more. The chain joins TRBV9 to TRBJ2-2; tentative D call: TRBD1 (7 bases). Germline assignment: CDR1 SGDLS and CDR2 YYNGEE. V was pared by 7 bases and J by 4 bases, with 11 bases between. This CDR3 is built from 13 residues. The CDR3 DNA reads as TGTGCCAGCCGACAGGGAGGCACCGGGGAGCTGTTTTTT. Translated, it gives CASRQGGTGELFF.

This clonotype was seen at least ten times. The J gene is TRBJ2-2, the V gene TRBV19; the match to TRBD2 covers 8 bases. This CDR3 has 14 amino acids. V gave up 8 bases and J gave up 1 base; unmatched junction bases: 3. The germline V gene encodes CDR1 LNHDA and CDR2 SQIVND (reference sequence). CDR3 amino acids: CASRLAGNTGELFF. CDR3 in DNA: TGTGCCAGTCGGCTAGCGGGGAACACCGGGGAGCTGTTTTTT.

This CDR3 is CASSQPHRDLFAEQYF. The CDR3 DNA reads TGCGCCAGCAGCCAGCCCCACCGGGACCTATTCGCCGAGCAGTACTTC. The chain links TRBV4-1 to TRBJ2-7; D possibly matches TRBD1 or TRBD2 (5 bases each). V lost 3 bases and J 6 bases, leaving 21 bases between the germline ends. CDR1 and CDR2 from the germline V gene are MGHRA and YSYEKL. CDR3 length: 16 amino acids.

The CDR3, as DNA: TGTGCCAGCAGTTTAGGGGGGGACCCTTTCTACGAGCAGTACTTC. Translation gives CASSLGGDPFYEQYF. This rearrangement joins TRBV27 to TRBJ2-7; the match to TRBD2 covers 7 bases. CDR3 length equals 15 residues. The ends lost 2 bases at V and 3 bases at J; junction bases unmatched: 7. Per germline, CDR1 MNHEY and CDR2 SMNVEV (reference sequence).

Ten or more counts support this clonotype. This chain uses TRBV6-1 with TRBJ1-3, with no clear D. V was cut by 6 bases and J by 0 bases, with 9 bases left in between. CDR1 is MNHNS, CDR2 SASEGT, per germline. CDR3 length: 14 amino acids. CDR3 DNA: TGTGCCAGCAGCCTTAAGGTCTCTGGAAACACCATATATTTT. It is translated as CASSLKVSGNTIYF.

This clonotype has a count of ten or more. The chain is built from TRBV27 and TRBJ2-2, with 12 bases matching TRBD2. V was pared by 5 bases and J by 0 bases, with 7 bases of the junction left unmatched. There are 18 residues in the CDR3. The germline CDR1 and CDR2 sequences are MNHEY and SMNVEV (reference sequence). The DNA for the CDR3 is TGTGCCAGCAGTCTCCCCACTAGCGGGGGGCCGAACACCGGGGAGCTGTTTTTT. Translating it yields CASSLPTSGGPNTGELFF.

This clonotype was seen many times. The rearrangement uses TRBV5-1 and TRBJ2-3, with 9 bases that match TRBD1. There are 16 residues in the CDR3. Losses at the gene ends were 1 base for V and 2 bases for J; bases not matched to a gene: 5. Germline CDR1 SGHRS, CDR2 YFSETQ. CDR3: CASSLQDRGITDTQYF. Written as DNA, the CDR3 is TGCGCCAGCAGCTTGCAGGACAGGGGCATCACAGATACGCAGTATTTT. Full variable domain (missing parts from reference TRBV5-1 and TRBJ2-3): KAGVTQTPRYLIKTRGQQVTLSCSPISGHRSVSWYQQTPGQGLQFLFEYFSETQRNKGNFPGRFSGRQFSNSRSEMNVSTLELGDSALYLCASSLQDRGITDTQYFGPGTRLTVL.

This clonotype was counted ten times or more. The J gene is TRBJ2-7, the V gene TRBV11-2, with TRBD1 identical over 9 bases. J lost 4 bases, V lost 5 bases, and 9 bases had no gene match. Germline V gene sequence: CDR1 SGHAT, CDR2 FQNNGV. The CDR3 length is 15 residues. CDR3 sequence reads: CASSDHRGPRYEQYF. Written as DNA, the CDR3 is TGTGCCAGCAGCGACCACAGGGGGCCGCGGTACGAGCAGTACTTC.

This clonotype came up many times. CDR3 bases: TGTGCCAGCAGCGGCGGACTAGCGGGCACAGATACGCAGTATTTT. Translation: CASSGGLAGTDTQYF. The genes are TRBV11-2 and TRBJ2-3; 10 nucleotides agree with TRBD2. There are 15 residues in the CDR3. The V and J ends lost 5 bases and 1 base, in that order; junction bases with no gene match: 3. Germline V gene lookup returns CDR1 SGHAT and CDR2 FQNNGV.

The chain combines TRBV6-5 with TRBJ1-1, with TRBD1 as a possible D gene (5 bases). Trimming removed 4 bases from V and 5 bases from J, with 17 bases in between. Germline CDR1 MNHEY, CDR2 SVGAGI. This CDR3 contains 15 residues. The CDR3 reads CASSWRYDGGTEAFF. DNA of the CDR3: TGTGCCAGCAGTTGGCGTTATGACGGGGGTACTGAAGCTTTCTTT.

This clonotype appeared many times. V usage is TRBV28 and J usage is TRBJ2-7, with TRBD2 identical over 7 bases. The CDR3 totals 16 residues. Losses at the gene ends were 6 bases for V and 5 bases for J; bases not matched to a gene: 16. Looked up from germline, CDR1 is MDHEN and CDR2 is SYDVKM. The CDR3 DNA follows: TGTGCCAGCAGCCCATGGGTGGCGGGAGTTCAGAACGAGCAGTACTTC. Translated: CASSPWVAGVQNEQYF.

This clonotype came up many times. The CDR3 sequence: CATSRDRDIKYEKLFF. As DNA, the CDR3 is TGTGCCACCAGCAGAGATCGGGACATCAAGTATGAAAAACTGTTTTTT. The genes are TRBV15 and TRBJ1-4, with TRBD1 as a possible D gene (6 bases). Trimming took 0 bases from V and 6 from J, leaving 14 bases between them. Germline V lookup: CDR1 LNHNV, CDR2 YYDKDF (reference sequence). The CDR3 runs to 16 residues.

There are many counts of this clonotype. CDR3 coding DNA: TGTGCCAGCAGCTTTTGGGGGGGCTCCTACGAGCAGTACTTC. Translating it yields CASSFWGGSYEQYF. The chain recombines TRBV7-2 with TRBJ2-7; 7 positions match TRBD2. CDR1 SGHTA and CDR2 FQGNSA come from the germline V gene. V gave up 3 bases and J gave up 0 bases; unmatched junction bases: 2. The CDR3 sequence is 14 residues long.

In its sample, this clonotype was seen a few times. The rearrangement uses TRBV10-3 and TRBJ1-5; D is uncertain. The CDR3 contains 13 residues. The V end lost 5 bases, the J end lost 4 bases, and 9 bases lay between the germline ends. Germline V CDR1 and CDR2: ENHRY, SYGVKD. The CDR3 loop reads CAISRTQNQPQHF. The CDR3 nucleotides are TGTGCCATCAGTCGGACCCAGAATCAGCCCCAGCATTTT.

Note on this clonotype: A much larger clone differs from this one at a single base, so this may be a read error. The J gene is TRBJ2-3, the V gene TRBV19, with no clear D. CDR1 and CDR2 (germline): LNHDA, SQIVND (reference sequence). The CDR3 has 12 amino acids. The CDR3 sequence: CARSTRTDTQYF. CDR3 coding DNA: TGTGCCAGGAGTACACGCACAGATACGCAGTATTTT.

This clonotype was counted many times. This rearrangement joins TRBV28 to TRBJ2-7; D may be TRBD2 (6 bases). The V end lost 5 bases, the J end lost 3 bases, and 8 bases lay between the germline ends. The CDR3 totals 12 residues. The germline CDR1 and CDR2 sequences are MDHEN and SYDVKM. The CDR3 sequence: CASSTGDYEQYF. CDR3 coding DNA: TGTGCCAGCAGTACGGGGGACTACGAGCAGTACTTC.

This clonotype was seen many times. The chain links TRBV29-1 to TRBJ2-3, with a weak D call TRBD1 (6 bases). This CDR3 has 12 amino acids. Looked up from germline, CDR1 is SQVTM and CDR2 is ANQGSEA. V lost 5 bases and J lost 1, with 7 bases in between. This chain's CDR3 is CSVPGGTDTQYF. Written as DNA, the CDR3 is TGCAGCGTTCCAGGGGGCACAGATACGCAGTATTTT.

This clonotype was counted ten times or more. The chain has TRBV28 and TRBJ2-7; D is ambiguous. The CDR3 loop spans 13 amino acids. Germline V gives CDR1 MDHEN, CDR2 SYDVKM. V was cut by 6 bases and J by 5 bases, with 14 bases left in between. Here the CDR3 reads CASSELVAHEQYF. The DNA of the CDR3 is TGTGCCAGCAGCGAGCTAGTGGCGCACGAGCAGTACTTC. The complete variable domain, with remaining parts taken from reference TRBV28 and TRBJ2-7, reads DVKVTQSSRYLVKRTGEKVFLECVQDMDHENMFWYRQDPGLGLRLIYFSYDVKMKEKGDIPEGYSVSREKKERFSLILESASTNQTSMYLCASSELVAHEQYFGPGTRLTVT.

The chain joins TRBV19 to TRBJ1-2; D gene unclear. Germline V gene data show CDR1 as LNHDA and CDR2 as SQIVND (reference sequence). The CDR3 sequence is 13 residues long. Trimming shortened V by 3 bases and J by 1 base, and 6 bases separated the two germline ends. The CDR3 sequence is CASSMNLNYGYTF. The CDR3 coding sequence is TGTGCCAGTAGTATGAACCTTAACTATGGCTACACCTTC.

This clonotype has at least ten counts. This chain uses TRBV7-2 with TRBJ2-1; the match to TRBD2 covers 7 bases. Trimming cost V 6 bases and J 8 bases; bases outside gene matches: 10. In germline, CDR1 is SGHTA, CDR2 FQGNSA. The CDR3 is made up of 14 amino acids. The CDR3 region has the DNA TGTGCCAGCAGTTGGGCAGCGGGATTAGATGAGCAGTTCTTC. Its protein product is CASSWAAGLDEQFF.

Many counts were recorded for this clonotype. The CDR3 loop is CASRTPRGVNTEAFF. CDR3 bases: TGCGCCAGCAGAACGCCCAGGGGAGTGAACACTGAAGCTTTCTTT. This rearrangement joins TRBV10-2 to TRBJ1-1; perhaps TRBD1 as D (6 bases). This CDR3 has 15 amino acids. V lost 6 bases and J 0 bases, leaving 14 bases between the germline ends. Germline V lookup: CDR1 WSHSY, CDR2 SAAADI.

This clonotype was found many times. The V gene is TRBV6-1, the J gene TRBJ2-1; a possible D gene is TRBD1 (5 bases). The CDR3 is 13 amino acids. Trimming cost V 5 bases and J 4 bases, with 9 bases left between them. The V gene's germline CDR1 is MNHNS and CDR2 SASEGT. The CDR3: CASSKTVYNEQFF. In DNA, the CDR3 is TGTGCCAGCAGTAAGACAGTATACAATGAGCAGTTCTTC.

V usage is TRBV27 and J usage is TRBJ2-3; D perhaps matches TRBD2 (5 bases). Trimming shortened V by 3 bases and J by 4 bases, and 11 bases separated the two germline ends. The CDR3 runs 14 residues. CDR1 and CDR2 from the germline V gene are MNHEY and SMNVEV (reference sequence). The CDR3 DNA reads as TGTGCCAGCAGTTTTGGTAACGGGGCAGATACGCAGTATTTT. It translates to CASSFGNGADTQYF.

The chain recombines TRBV2 with TRBJ2-1, with TRBD2 matching over 12 bases. This CDR3 spans 17 amino acids. Germline V gives CDR1 SNHLY, CDR2 FYNNEI. The CDR3 spells CTTETSGRGGPYNEQFF. The CDR3 DNA follows: TGTACCACCGAGACTAGCGGGAGAGGGGGTCCCTACAATGAGCAGTTCTTC.

This clonotype came up once. This sequence joins TRBV2 and TRBJ2-4; a possible D gene is TRBD1 (6 bases). The V gene's germline CDR1 is SNHLY and CDR2 FYNNEI. The CDR3 runs 15 residues. The germline V and J ends were trimmed by 8 bases and 6 bases, with 20 bases remaining between them. CDR3 sequence: CASDTPTGTGNIQYF. DNA of the CDR3: TGTGCCAGCGATACCCCGACAGGCACGGGAAACATTCAGTACTTC.

The table lists this clonotype with many counts. The rearrangement joins TRBV12-3 or TRBV12-4 to TRBJ2-1, with D maybe TRBD1 (7 bases). The CDR3 runs 14 residues. Trimming shortened V by 7 bases and J by 15 bases, and 25 bases separated the two germline ends. The CDR3 sequence: CASTLDYGGTVLFF. CDR3 sequence (DNA): TGTGCCAGCACCCTGGATTATGGCGGGACAGTCCTGTTCTTC.

This clonotype was recorded at least ten times. The genes are TRBV28 and TRBJ2-1, with 11 bases aligning to TRBD2. The CDR3 runs 16 residues. Germline loops: CDR1 MDHEN, CDR2 SYDVKM. Unmatched junction bases numbered 7, after V lost 3 bases and J lost 6 bases. The CDR3 region has the DNA TGTGCCAGCAGTTTTGTAGCGGGAGGGATAATCAATGAGCAGTTCTTC. It encodes CASSFVAGGIINEQFF. Combining the CDR3 with reference TRBV28 and TRBJ2-1 gives the whole variable domain DVKVTQSSRYLVKRTGEKVFLECVQDMDHENMFWYRQDPGLGLRLIYFSYDVKMKEKGDIPEGYSVSREKKERFSLILESASTNQTSMYLCASSFVAGGIINEQFFGPGTRLTVL.

This clonotype has only a few counts. The CDR3, as DNA: TGCAGCGCGGGAGGCGGCAGGCATGGCTACACCTTC. Protein sequence: CSAGGGRHGYTF. The V call is TRBV29-1, the J call TRBJ1-2; D unresolved. Trimming shortened V by 7 bases and J by 6 bases, and 15 bases separated the two germline ends. Per the germline V gene, CDR1 is SQVTM and CDR2 is ANQGSEA. This CDR3 has 12 residues.